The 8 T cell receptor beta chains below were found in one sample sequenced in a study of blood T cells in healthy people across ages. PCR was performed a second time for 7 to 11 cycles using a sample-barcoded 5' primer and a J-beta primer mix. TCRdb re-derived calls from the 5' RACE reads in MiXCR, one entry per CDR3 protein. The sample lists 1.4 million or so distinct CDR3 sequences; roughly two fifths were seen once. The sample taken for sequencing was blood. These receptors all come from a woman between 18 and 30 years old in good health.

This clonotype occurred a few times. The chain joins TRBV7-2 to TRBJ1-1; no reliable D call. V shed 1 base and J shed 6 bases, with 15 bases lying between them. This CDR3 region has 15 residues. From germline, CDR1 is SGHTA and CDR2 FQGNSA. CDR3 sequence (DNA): TGTGCCAGCAGCTTAGACCCACCCGGGGTCGCTGAAGCTTTCTTT. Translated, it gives CASSLDPPGVAEAFF.

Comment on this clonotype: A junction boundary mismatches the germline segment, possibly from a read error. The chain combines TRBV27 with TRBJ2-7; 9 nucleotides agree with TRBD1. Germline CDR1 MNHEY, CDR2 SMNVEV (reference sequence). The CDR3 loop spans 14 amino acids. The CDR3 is CAGSRTGAPYEQYF. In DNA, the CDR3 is TGTGCCGGCAGTCGGACAGGGGCCCCCTACGAGCAGTACTTC.

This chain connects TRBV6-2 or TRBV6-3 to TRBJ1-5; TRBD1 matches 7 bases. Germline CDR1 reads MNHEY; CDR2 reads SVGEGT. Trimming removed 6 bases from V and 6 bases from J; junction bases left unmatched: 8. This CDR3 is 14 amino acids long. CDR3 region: CASRFQGVGQPQHF. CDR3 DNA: TGTGCCAGCAGATTCCAGGGGGTTGGTCAGCCCCAGCATTTT.

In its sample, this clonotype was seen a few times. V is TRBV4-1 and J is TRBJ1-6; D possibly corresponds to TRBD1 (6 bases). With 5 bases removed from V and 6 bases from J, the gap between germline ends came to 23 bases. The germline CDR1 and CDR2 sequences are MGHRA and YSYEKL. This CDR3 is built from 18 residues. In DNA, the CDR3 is TGCGCCAGCAGCTTCCCCGGGACATCGAGGGGAGTTAATTCACCCCTCCACTTT. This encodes CASSFPGTSRGVNSPLHF.

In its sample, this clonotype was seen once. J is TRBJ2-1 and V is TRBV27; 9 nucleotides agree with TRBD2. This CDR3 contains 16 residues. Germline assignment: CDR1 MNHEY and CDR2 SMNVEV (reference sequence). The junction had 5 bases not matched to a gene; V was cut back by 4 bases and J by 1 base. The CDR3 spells CASSYLAGESYNEQFF. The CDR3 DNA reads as TGTGCCAGCAGTTACTTAGCGGGAGAGTCCTACAATGAGCAGTTCTTC.

This CDR3 is CASTQVRILPEAFF. The CDR3 bases are TGTGCCAGCACACAGGTTAGGATCCTCCCTGAAGCTTTCTTT. The rearrangement joins TRBV2 to TRBJ1-1, with D possibly being TRBD1 (5 bases). Germline loops: CDR1 SNHLY, CDR2 FYNNEI. This CDR3 spans 14 amino acids. V was trimmed by 7 bases and J by 6 bases, leaving 18 bases between them. Variable domain in full (rest from reference TRBV2 and TRBJ1-1): EPEVTQTPSHQVTQMGQEVILRCVPISNHLYFYWYRQILGQKVEFLVSFYNNEISEKSEIFDDQFSVERPDGSNFTLKIRSTKLEDSAMYFCASTQVRILPEAFFGQGTRLTVV.

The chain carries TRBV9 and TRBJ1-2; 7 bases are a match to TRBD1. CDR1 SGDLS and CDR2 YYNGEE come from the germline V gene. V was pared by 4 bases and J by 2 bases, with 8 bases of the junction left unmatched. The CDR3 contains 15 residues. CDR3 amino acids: CASSKTGTENYGYTF. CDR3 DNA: TGTGCCAGCAGCAAAACGGGGACAGAGAACTATGGCTACACCTTC.

Written as DNA, the CDR3 is TGCAGCGACACAGGGGGGACTGAAGCTTTCTTT. It codes for CSDTGGTEAFF. The chain has TRBV29-1 and TRBJ1-1, with 8 bases matching TRBD1. CDR3 size: 11 residues. Germline V gives CDR1 SQVTM, CDR2 ANQGSEA. J was trimmed by 5 bases and V by 7 bases; bases with no gene match: 3.